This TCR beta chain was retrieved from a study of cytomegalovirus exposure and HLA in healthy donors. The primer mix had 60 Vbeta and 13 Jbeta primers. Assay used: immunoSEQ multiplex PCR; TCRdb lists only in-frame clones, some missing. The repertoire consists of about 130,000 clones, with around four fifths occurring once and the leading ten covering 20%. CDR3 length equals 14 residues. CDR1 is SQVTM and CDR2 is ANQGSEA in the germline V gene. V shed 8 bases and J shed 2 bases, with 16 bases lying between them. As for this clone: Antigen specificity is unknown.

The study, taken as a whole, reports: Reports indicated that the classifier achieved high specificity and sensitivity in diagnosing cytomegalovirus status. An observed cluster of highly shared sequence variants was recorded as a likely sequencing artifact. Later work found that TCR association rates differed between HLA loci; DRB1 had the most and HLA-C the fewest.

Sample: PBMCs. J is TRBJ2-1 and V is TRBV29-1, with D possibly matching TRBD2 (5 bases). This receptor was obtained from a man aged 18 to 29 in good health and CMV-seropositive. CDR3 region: CSFRGLRTYNEQFF. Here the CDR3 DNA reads TGCAGCTTCAGAGGGCTCCGAACCTACAATGAGCAGTTCTTC.